This T cell receptor (beta chain) was found in a study of post-analysis software for immune sequencing data (dated by TCRdb to about 2015). About the study as a whole: The recorded disease courses included relapsing-remitting, secondary progressive and progressive-relapsing multiple sclerosis, and some patients had no subtype annotation. The patient repertoires were set against eleven to twelve previously published healthy control repertoires from donors whose ages ranged from roughly 6 to 27 years. A subset of samples was prepared in parallel using single-end sample barcoding, then pooled and co-amplified after Illumina adapter ligation. Overall study outcomes, separate from this receptor: The control group was slightly older than the multiple sclerosis patient group. A handful of TRBV segments, including TRBV5-6, TRBV5-1 and TRBV20-1, were significantly more frequent in patients than controls. Compared with controls, multiple sclerosis patients had significantly lower normalized Chao1 diversity, a finding suggesting substantial peripheral T-cell clonal expansion. When samples were clustered directly using the F measure, samples prepared in the same batch co-clustered strongly, which prompted a batch-effect correction.

Concerning this clonotype itself: No antigen is known for it. No base qualities exist here, and no much larger clone lies one base off it.

For CDR1 and CDR2, the germline V gene (reference sequence) lists LNHDA and SQIVND. The CDR3, from cysteine to phenylalanine, totals 16 residues. Only the CDR3 DNA is retained, 48 bases long and in frame from the first base. V lost 2 bases and J lost 1 base; the stretch between them is 12 bases long. To prepare the library, PCR was applied. Sequencing was performed on an Illumina HiSeq 2500. To reduce PCR and sequencing biases, unique molecular identifiers were incorporated into the TCR beta cDNA libraries. Every 1 to 10 million input T cells yielded approximately 500,000 cDNA molecules, meaning each molecule approximated one T cell. The same protocol used for the earlier healthy control dataset was applied to prepare and sequence the patient libraries. Within a given batch, samples were prepared together, multiplexed and sequenced on the same HiSeq lane. The original pipeline was this. Raw barcoded reads were processed with MIGEC, and single-read molecular identifier groups were discarded before consensus assembly and CDR3 extraction. VDJtools was used for post-analysis of the clonotype tables, and diversity was normalized by down-sampling every dataset to the size of the smallest sample. Repertoire overlap clustering matched CDR3 amino acid but not nucleotide sequences to correct batch-related cross-sample contamination. The public reads were reanalyzed by TCRdb: fastp trimming at Q25, MiXCR alignment, in-frame beta chains only. Rows are combined by CDR3 protein, so each entry shows the most common genes and DNA. These V and J calls originate from TCRdb's pipeline instead of the authors' own analysis. The sample has roughly 800,000 distinct CDR3 sequences on record, about 57% of them singletons. Together, the top ten hold 4% to 5.5% of the sample.

To demonstrate the VDJtools post-analysis software, TCR beta repertoires were profiled from the peripheral blood of 13 young patients with multiple sclerosis. The multiple sclerosis patients were children and adolescents ranging in age from roughly 6 to 16 years. Sequenced input: blood. The TCR was taken from a girl aged 10-17 years with multiple sclerosis. The chain is encoded by TRBV19 joined to TRBJ2-1; the D segment could be TRBD1, given 5 matching bases. The nucleotide sequence reads as follows: TGTGCCAGTAGTATAACAGGTACTTCGTCCTACAATGAGCAGTTCTTC. Translated, it reads CASSITGTSSYNEQFF.